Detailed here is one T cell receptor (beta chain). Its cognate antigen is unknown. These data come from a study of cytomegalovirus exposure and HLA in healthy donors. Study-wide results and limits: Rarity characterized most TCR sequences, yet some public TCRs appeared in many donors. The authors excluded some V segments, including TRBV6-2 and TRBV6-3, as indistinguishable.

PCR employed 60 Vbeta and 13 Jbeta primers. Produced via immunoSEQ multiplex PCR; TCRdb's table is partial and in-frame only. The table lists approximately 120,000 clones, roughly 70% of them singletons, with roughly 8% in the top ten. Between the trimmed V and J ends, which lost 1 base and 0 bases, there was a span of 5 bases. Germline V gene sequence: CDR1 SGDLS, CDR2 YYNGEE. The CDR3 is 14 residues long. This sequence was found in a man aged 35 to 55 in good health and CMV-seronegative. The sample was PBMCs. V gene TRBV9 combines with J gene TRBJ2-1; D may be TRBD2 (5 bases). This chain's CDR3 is CASSVTSSYNEQFF. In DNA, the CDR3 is TGTGCCAGCAGCGTAACTAGCTCCTACAATGAGCAGTTCTTC.